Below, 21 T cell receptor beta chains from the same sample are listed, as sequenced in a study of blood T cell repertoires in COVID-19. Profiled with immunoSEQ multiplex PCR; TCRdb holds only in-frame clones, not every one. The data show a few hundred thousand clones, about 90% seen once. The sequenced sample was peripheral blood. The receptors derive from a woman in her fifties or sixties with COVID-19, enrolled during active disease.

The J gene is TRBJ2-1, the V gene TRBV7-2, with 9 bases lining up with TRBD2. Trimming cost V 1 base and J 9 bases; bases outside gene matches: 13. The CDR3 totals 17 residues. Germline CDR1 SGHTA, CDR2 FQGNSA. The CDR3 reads CASSLVGGASGVVEQFF. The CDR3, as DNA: TGTGCCAGCAGCTTAGTAGGAGGGGCTAGCGGGGTCGTTGAGCAGTTCTTC.

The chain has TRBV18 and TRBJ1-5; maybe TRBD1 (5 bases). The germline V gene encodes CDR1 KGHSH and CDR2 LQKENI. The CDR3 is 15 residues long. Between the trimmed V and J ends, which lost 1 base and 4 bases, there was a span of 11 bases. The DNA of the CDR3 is TGTGCCAGCTCACCACAAACAGGTCAGAATCAGCCCCAGCATTTT. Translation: CASSPQTGQNQPQHF.

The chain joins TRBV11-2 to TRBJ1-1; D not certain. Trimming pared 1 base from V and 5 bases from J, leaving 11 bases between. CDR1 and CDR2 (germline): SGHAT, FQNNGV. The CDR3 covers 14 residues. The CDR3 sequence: CASSLAVGRTEAFF. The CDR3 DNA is TGTGCCAGCAGCTTAGCAGTTGGGAGAACTGAAGCTTTCTTT.

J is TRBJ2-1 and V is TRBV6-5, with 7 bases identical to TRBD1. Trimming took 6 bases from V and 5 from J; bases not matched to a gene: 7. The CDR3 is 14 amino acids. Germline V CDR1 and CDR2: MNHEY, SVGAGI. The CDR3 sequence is CASSFDRVNNEQFF. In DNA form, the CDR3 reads TGTGCCAGCAGCTTCGACAGGGTCAACAATGAGCAGTTCTTC.

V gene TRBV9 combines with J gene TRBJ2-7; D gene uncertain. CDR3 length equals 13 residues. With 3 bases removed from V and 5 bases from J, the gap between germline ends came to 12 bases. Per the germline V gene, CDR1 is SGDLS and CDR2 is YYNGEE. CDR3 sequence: CASSASTVNEQYF. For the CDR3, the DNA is TGTGCCAGCAGCGCCTCTACAGTAAACGAGCAGTACTTC.

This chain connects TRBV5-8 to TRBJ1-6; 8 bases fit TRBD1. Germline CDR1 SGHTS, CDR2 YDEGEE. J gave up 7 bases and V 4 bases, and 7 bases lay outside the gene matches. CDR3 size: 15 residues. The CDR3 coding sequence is TGTGCCAGCAGCCCAGGACAGGGTTTCAATTCACCCCTCCACTTT. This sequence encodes CASSPGQGFNSPLHF.

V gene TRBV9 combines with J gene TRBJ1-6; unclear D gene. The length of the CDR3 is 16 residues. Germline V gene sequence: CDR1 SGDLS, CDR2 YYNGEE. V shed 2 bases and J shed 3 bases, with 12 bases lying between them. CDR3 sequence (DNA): TGTGCCAGCAGCGTTTCGTCCTCCAGCTATAATTCACCCCTCCACTTT. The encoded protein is CASSVSSSSYNSPLHF.

CDR3 in amino acids: CASSQDARMNEKLFF. In DNA form, the CDR3 reads TGTGCCAGCAGCCAAGATGCGAGGATGAATGAAAAACTGTTTTTT. This sequence joins TRBV4-2 and TRBJ1-4; the D is unclear. This CDR3 has 15 amino acids. The germline V gene has CDR1 LGHNA and CDR2 YNFKEQ. V was pared by 0 bases and J by 5 bases, with 10 bases between.

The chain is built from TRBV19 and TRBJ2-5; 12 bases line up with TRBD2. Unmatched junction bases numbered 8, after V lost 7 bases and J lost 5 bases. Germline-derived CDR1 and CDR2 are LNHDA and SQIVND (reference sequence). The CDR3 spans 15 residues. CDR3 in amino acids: CASTSSGGAAETQYF. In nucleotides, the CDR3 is TGTGCCAGTACCTCTAGCGGGGGGGCGGCGGAGACCCAGTACTTC. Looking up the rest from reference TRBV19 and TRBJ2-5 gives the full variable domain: DGGITQSPKYLFRKEGQNVTLSCEQNLNHDAMYWYRQDPGQGLRLIYYSQIVNDFQKGDIAEGYSVSREKKESFPLTVTSAQKNPTAFYLCASTSSGGAAETQYFGPGTRLLVL.

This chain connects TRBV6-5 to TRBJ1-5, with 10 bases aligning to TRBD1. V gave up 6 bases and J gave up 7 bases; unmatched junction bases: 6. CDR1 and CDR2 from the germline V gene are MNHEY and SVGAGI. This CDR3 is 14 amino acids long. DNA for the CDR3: TGTGCCAGCAGGACAGGGGGCAGAGGGCAGCCCCAGCATTTT. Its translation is CASRTGGRGQPQHF.

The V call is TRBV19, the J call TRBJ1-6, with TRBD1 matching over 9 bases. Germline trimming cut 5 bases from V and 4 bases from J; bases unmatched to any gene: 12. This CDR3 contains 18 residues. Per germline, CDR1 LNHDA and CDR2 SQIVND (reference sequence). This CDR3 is CASSFRRGQGLYNSPLHF. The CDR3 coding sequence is TGTGCCAGTAGTTTCCGGCGGGGACAGGGTTTGTATAATTCACCCCTCCACTTT.

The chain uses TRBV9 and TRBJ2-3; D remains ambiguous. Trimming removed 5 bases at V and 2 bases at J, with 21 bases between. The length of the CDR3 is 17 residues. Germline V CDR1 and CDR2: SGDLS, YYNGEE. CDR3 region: CASSSKRYNPFTDTQYF. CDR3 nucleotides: TGTGCCAGCAGTTCAAAGCGCTATAACCCATTCACAGATACGCAGTATTTT.

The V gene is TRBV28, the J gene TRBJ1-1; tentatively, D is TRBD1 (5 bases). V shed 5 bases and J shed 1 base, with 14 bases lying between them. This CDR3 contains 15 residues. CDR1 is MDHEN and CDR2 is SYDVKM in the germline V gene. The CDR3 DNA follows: TGTGCCAGCAGTATGATTGGGGGAGGGAACACTGAAGCTTTCTTT. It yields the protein CASSMIGGGNTEAFF.

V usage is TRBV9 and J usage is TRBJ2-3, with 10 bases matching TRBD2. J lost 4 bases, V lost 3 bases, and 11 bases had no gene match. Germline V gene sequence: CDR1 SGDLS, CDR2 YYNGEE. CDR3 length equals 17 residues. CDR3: CASSAGSGGARADTQYF. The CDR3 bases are TGTGCCAGCAGCGCCGGGAGCGGGGGGGCCCGGGCAGATACGCAGTATTTT.

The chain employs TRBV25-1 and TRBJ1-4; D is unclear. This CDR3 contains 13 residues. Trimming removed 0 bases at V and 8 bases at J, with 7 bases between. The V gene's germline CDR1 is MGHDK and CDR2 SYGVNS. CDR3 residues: CASSEYGGEKLFF. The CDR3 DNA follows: TGTGCCAGCAGTGAATATGGAGGCGAAAAACTGTTTTTT.

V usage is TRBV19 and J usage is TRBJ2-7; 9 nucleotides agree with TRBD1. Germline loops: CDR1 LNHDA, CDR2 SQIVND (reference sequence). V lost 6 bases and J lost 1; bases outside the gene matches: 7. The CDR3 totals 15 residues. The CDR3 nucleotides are TGTGCCAGTAGCCCCGGGACAGGGCGTTCCTACGAGCAGTACTTC. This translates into CASSPGTGRSYEQYF.

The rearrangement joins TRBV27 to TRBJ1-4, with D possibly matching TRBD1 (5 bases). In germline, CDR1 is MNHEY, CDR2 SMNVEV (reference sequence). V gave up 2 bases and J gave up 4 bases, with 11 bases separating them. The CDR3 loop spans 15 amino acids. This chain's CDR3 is CASSLNQGINEKLFF. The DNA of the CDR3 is TGTGCCAGCAGTTTAAATCAGGGAATTAATGAAAAACTGTTTTTT. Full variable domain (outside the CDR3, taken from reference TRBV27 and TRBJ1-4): EAQVTQNPRYLITVTGKKLTVTCSQNMNHEYMSWYRQDPGLGLRQIYYSMNVEVTDKGDVPEGYKVSRKEKRNFPLILESPSPNQTSLYFCASSLNQGINEKLFFGSGTQLSVL.

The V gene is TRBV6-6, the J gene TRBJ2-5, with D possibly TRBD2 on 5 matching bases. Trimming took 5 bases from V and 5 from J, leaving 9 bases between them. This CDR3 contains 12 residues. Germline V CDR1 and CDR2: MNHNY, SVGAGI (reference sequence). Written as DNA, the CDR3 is TGTGCCAGCAGTCAGCGGCGGGAGACCCAGTACTTC. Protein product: CASSQRRETQYF.

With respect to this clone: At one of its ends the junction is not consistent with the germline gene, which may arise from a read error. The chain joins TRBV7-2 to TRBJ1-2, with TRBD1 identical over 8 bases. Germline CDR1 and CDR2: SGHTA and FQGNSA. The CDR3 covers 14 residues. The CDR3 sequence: CATSGGQGNYGYTF. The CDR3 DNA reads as TGTGCCACCAGCGGTGGACAGGGTAACTATGGCTACACCTTC.

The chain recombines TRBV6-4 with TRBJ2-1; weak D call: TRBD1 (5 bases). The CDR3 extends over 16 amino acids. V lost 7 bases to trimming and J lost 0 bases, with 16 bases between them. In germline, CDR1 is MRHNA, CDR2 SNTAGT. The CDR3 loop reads CASTLGLIYSYNEQFF. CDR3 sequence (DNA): TGTGCCAGCACCCTGGGGCTTATCTACTCCTACAATGAGCAGTTCTTC.

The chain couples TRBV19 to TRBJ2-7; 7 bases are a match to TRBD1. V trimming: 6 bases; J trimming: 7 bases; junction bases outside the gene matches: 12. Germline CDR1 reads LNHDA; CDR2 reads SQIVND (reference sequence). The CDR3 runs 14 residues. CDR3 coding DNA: TGTGCCAGTAGCTCGGCAGGGGGATCCGTAGAGCAGTACTTC. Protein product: CASSSAGGSVEQYF.